This TCR beta chain originates from a study of beta chain features in type 1 diabetes. Background on the study: Age, gender, cell numbers and subset yield matched between patients and controls.

This clone has a handful of counts. CDR1 is GTSNPN, CDR2 SVGIG, per germline (reference sequence). This CDR3 is 16 amino acids long. V gave up 0 bases and J gave up 4 bases; unmatched junction bases: 8. What was sequenced were expressed TCRB transcripts, since all of the isolated RNA had been reverse transcribed. Data came from immunoSEQ multiplex PCR; TCRdb stores just in-frame clones and leaves some out. The sample contains 200,000 to 250,000 clones, around 9.9% of which appear only once. This clonotype originated in a man between 18 and 29 years old in good health. This rearrangement joins TRBV30 to TRBJ1-2; 10 bases agree with TRBD1. The sample taken for sequencing was central memory CD4+ T cells from blood. The CDR3 DNA is TGTGCCTGGAGTGTACCCCGGACAGGGGGGAGCTATGGCTACACCTTC. Encoded protein: CAWSVPRTGGSYGYTF.